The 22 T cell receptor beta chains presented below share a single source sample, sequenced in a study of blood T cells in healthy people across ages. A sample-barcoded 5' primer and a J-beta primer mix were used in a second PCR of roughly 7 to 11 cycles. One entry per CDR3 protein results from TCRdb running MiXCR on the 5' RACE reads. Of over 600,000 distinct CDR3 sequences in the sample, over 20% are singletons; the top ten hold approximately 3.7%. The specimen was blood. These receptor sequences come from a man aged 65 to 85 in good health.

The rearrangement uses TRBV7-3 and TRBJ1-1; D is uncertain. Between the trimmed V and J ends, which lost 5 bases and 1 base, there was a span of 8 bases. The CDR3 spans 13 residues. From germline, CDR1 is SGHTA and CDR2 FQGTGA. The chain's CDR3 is CASSIQRNTEAFF. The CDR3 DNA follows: TGTGCCAGCAGCATACAGAGGAACACTGAAGCTTTCTTT.

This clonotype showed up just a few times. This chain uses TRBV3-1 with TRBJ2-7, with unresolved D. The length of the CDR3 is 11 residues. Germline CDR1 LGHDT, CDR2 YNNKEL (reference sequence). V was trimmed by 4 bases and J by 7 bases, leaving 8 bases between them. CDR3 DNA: TGTGCCAGCAGCCGCCCTCCAGAGCAGTACTTC. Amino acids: CASSRPPEQYF.

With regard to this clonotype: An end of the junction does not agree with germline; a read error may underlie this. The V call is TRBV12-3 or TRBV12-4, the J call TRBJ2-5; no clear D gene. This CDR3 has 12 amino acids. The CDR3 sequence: CASSLSAEAQYF. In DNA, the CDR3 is TGTGCCAGCAGTTTGAGCGCAGAGGCCCAGTACTTC.

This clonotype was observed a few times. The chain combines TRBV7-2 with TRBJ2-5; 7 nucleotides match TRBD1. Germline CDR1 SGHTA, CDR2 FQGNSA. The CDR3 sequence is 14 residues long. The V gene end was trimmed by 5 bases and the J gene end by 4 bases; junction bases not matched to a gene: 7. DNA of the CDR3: TGTGCCAGCAGCACACCGGGACAGATAGAGACCCAGTACTTC. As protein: CASSTPGQIETQYF.

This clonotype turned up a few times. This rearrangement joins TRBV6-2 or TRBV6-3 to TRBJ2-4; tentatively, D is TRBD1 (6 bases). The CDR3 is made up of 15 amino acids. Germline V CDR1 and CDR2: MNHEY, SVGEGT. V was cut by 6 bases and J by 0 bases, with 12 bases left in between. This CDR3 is CASSITTGAKNIQYF. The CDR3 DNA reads TGTGCCAGCAGCATTACGACAGGAGCCAAAAACATTCAGTACTTC.

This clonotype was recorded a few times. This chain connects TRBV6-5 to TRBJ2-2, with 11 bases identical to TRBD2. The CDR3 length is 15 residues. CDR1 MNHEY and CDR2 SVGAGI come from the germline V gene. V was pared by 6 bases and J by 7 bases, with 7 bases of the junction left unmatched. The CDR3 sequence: CASRTLAGGIGELFF. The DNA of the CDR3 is TGTGCCAGCAGAACTCTAGCGGGAGGTATCGGGGAGCTGTTTTTT.

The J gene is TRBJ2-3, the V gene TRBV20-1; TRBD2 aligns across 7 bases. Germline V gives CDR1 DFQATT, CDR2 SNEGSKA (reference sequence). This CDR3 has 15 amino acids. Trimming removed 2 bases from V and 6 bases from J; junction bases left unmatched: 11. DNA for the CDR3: TGCAGTGCTAGAACCCCTCTAGCGGAGGGGGATACGCAGTATTTT. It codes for CSARTPLAEGDTQYF.

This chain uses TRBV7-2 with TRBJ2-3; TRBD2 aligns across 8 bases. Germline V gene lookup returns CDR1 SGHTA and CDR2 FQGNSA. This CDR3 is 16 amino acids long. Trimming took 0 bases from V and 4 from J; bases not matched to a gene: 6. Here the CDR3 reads CASSLAGRAGADTQYF. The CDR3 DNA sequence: TGTGCCAGCAGCTTAGCCGGGAGGGCCGGGGCAGATACGCAGTATTTT.

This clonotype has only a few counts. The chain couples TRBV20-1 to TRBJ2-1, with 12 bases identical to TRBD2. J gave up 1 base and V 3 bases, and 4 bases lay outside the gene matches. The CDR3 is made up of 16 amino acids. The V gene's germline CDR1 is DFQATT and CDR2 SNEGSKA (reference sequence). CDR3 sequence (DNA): TGCAGTGCTAGCGGACTAGCGGGGTTTTCCTACAATGAGCAGTTCTTC. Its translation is CSASGLAGFSYNEQFF.

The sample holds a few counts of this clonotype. The CDR3 bases are TGCAGTGCTAGGTGGACAGGGAACGCTGGGGCCAACGTCCTGACTTTC. This codes for CSARWTGNAGANVLTF. The rearrangement uses TRBV20-1 and TRBJ2-6, with 8 positions matching TRBD1. The CDR3 sequence is 16 residues long. CDR1 DFQATT and CDR2 SNEGSKA come from the germline V gene (reference sequence). Unmatched junction bases numbered 6, after V lost 3 bases and J lost 2 bases.

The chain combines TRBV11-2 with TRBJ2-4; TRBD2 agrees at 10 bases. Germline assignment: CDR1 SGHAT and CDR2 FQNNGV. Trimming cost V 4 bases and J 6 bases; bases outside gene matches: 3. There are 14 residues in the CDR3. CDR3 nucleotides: TGTGCCAGCAGCTCGGTAGCGGGAGGAAACATTCAGTACTTC. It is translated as CASSSVAGGNIQYF.

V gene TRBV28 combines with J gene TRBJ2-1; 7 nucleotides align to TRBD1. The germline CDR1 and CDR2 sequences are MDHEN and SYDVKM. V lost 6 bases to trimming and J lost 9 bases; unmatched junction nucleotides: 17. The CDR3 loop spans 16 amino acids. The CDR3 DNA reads TGTGCCAGCAGCCTAGTGGGGGCCCTCAGGGGGACTGAGCAGTTCTTC. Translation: CASSLVGALRGTEQFF. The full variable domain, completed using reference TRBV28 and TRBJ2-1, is DVKVTQSSRYLVKRTGEKVFLECVQDMDHENMFWYRQDPGLGLRLIYFSYDVKMKEKGDIPEGYSVSREKKERFSLILESASTNQTSMYLCASSLVGALRGTEQFFGPGTRLTVL.

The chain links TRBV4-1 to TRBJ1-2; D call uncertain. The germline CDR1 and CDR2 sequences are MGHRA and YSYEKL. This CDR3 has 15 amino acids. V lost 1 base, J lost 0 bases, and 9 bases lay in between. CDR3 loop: CASSQAEGTNYGYTF. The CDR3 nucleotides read TGCGCCAGCAGCCAAGCCGAGGGTACTAACTATGGCTACACCTTC.

The DNA for the CDR3 is TGTGCCAGCAGTTTATCTCTGAGGGCAGCCGGAGCTTTCTTT. It encodes CASSLSLRAAGAFF. The rearrangement joins TRBV28 to TRBJ1-1; D unresolved. Per germline, CDR1 MDHEN and CDR2 SYDVKM. Trimming removed 1 base at V and 10 bases at J, with 16 bases between. This CDR3 has 14 amino acids.

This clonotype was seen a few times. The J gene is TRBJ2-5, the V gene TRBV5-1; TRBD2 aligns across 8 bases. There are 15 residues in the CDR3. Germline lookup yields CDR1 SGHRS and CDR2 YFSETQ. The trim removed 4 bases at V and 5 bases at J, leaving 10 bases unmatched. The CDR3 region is CASSLSLAGPETQYF. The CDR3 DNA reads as TGCGCCAGCAGCCTCAGCCTAGCGGGCCCGGAGACCCAGTACTTC.

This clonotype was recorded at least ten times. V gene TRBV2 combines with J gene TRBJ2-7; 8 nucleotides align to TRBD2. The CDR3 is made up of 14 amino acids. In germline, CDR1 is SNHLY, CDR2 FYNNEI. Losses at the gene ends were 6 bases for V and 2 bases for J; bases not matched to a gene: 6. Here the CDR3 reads CASSAGLGTYEQYF. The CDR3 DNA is TGTGCCAGCAGCGCGGGACTAGGAACCTACGAGCAGTACTTC.

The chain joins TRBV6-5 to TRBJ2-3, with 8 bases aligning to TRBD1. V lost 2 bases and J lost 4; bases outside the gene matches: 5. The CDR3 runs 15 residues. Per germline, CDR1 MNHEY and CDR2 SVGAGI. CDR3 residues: CASSYRTGRSDTQYF. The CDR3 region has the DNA TGTGCCAGCAGTTACAGGACAGGGCGCTCAGATACGCAGTATTTT.

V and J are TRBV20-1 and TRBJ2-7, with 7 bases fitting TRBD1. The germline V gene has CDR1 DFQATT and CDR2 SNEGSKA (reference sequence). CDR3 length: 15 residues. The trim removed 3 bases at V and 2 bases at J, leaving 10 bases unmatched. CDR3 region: CSASNTGTETYEQYF. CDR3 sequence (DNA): TGCAGTGCTAGCAATACCGGGACAGAGACCTACGAGCAGTACTTC.

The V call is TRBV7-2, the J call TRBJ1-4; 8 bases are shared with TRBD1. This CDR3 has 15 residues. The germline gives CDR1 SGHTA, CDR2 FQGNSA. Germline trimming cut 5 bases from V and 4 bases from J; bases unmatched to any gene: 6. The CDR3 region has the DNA TGTGCCAGCAGCCCGGACAGGGTGATTAATGAAAAACTGTTTTTT. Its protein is CASSPDRVINEKLFF.

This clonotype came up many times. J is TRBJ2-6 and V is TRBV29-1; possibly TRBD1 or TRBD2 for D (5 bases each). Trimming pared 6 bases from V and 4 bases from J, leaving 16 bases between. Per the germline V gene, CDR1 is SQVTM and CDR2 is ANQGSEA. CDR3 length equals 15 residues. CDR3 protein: CSVGAQGSGANVLTF. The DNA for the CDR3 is TGCAGCGTCGGGGCCCAGGGTTCCGGGGCCAACGTCCTGACTTTC.

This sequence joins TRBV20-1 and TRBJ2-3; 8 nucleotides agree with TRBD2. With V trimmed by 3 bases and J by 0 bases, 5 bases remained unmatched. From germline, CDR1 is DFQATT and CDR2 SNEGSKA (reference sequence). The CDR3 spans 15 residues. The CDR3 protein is CSASPSGGSTDTQYF. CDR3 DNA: TGCAGTGCTAGCCCCAGCGGGGGTAGCACAGATACGCAGTATTTT.

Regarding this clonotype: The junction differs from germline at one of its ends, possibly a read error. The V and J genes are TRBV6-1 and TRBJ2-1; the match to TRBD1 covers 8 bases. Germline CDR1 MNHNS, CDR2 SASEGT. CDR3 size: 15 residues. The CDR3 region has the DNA TGTGCCAGCAGTGCAGGACAGGGACCCTACAATGAGCAGTTGTTC. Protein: CASSAGQGPYNEQLF.